Listed below are T cell receptor beta chains from one sample, sequenced in a study of CD8 T cells in Susac syndrome. MiXCR was run by TCRdb on the immunoSEQ multiplex PCR reads, yielding one entry per CDR3 protein. Of some 96,000 distinct CDR3 sequences in the sample, just under 95% are singletons; the top ten hold about 0.28%. The sequencing sample was made of CD4+ T cells from PBMCs. The receptors derive from a human donor with Susac syndrome. The conserved cysteine and the conserved F or W are not part of the CDR3 here. Each record gives: D gene, J gene, clone size, V gene, CDR3 protein. D genes are given only for firm matches. Size is stated for part of the rows, as once, few or many counts, or as a class when the clone is expanded.

D gene: NA
J gene: TRBJ1-5
clone size: NA
V gene: TRBV30
CDR3 protein: AWSGPGEQPQH

D gene: NA
J gene: TRBJ2-7
clone size: NA
V gene: TRBV20-1
CDR3 protein: SALRDSYEQY

D gene: TRBD2
J gene: TRBJ2-3
clone size: NA
V gene: TRBV29-1
CDR3 protein: SVDAGGTDTQY

D gene: TRBD1
J gene: TRBJ1-5
clone size: once
V gene: TRBV30
CDR3 protein: AWSLLGTGEQPQH

D gene: TRBD2
J gene: TRBJ2-1
clone size: NA
V gene: TRBV20-1
CDR3 protein: SAFRTSSNEQF

D gene: NA
J gene: TRBJ1-4
clone size: NA
V gene: TRBV20-1
CDR3 protein: SARDRVSGSNEKLF

D gene: NA
J gene: TRBJ2-7
clone size: NA
V gene: TRBV11-2
CDR3 protein: ASSYTGSYEQY

D gene: NA
J gene: TRBJ1-6
clone size: NA
V gene: TRBV30
CDR3 protein: AWSSTENSPLH

D gene: NA
J gene: TRBJ1-5
clone size: NA
V gene: TRBV4-2
CDR3 protein: ASSQVTQNSNQPQH

D gene: NA
J gene: TRBJ1-2
clone size: NA
V gene: TRBV12-3/TRBV12-4
CDR3 protein: ASSLQGFYGYT

D gene: NA
J gene: TRBJ2-5
clone size: once
V gene: TRBV3-1
CDR3 protein: ASLGGGPETQY

D gene: NA
J gene: TRBJ1-5
clone size: NA
V gene: TRBV12-3/TRBV12-4
CDR3 protein: ASSSNRINQPQH

D gene: TRBD1
J gene: TRBJ1-1
clone size: NA
V gene: TRBV6-5
CDR3 protein: ASIDRGNGAF

D gene: TRBD2
J gene: TRBJ2-3
clone size: NA
V gene: TRBV30
CDR3 protein: AWGLELADTDTQY

D gene: NA
J gene: TRBJ2-1
clone size: NA
V gene: TRBV2
CDR3 protein: ASLHTHNEQF

D gene: NA
J gene: TRBJ2-7
clone size: NA
V gene: TRBV24-1
CDR3 protein: ATSAGPLAEQY

D gene: NA
J gene: TRBJ1-5
clone size: NA
V gene: TRBV7-2
CDR3 protein: ASSLGGGKNQPQH

D gene: NA
J gene: TRBJ1-1
clone size: once
V gene: TRBV30
CDR3 protein: AWTNSINTEAF

D gene: NA
J gene: TRBJ2-5
clone size: once
V gene: TRBV20-1
CDR3 protein: SARAQETQY

D gene: TRBD2
J gene: TRBJ2-1
clone size: NA
V gene: TRBV7-9
CDR3 protein: ASSLEGTSGSGF

D gene: TRBD2
J gene: TRBJ2-1
clone size: NA
V gene: TRBV20-1
CDR3 protein: SARAGLAAYNEQF

D gene: NA
J gene: TRBJ1-1
clone size: NA
V gene: TRBV23-1
CDR3 protein: ASSQGRGENNTEAF

D gene: TRBD2
J gene: TRBJ2-2
clone size: NA
V gene: TRBV6-1
CDR3 protein: ASSAGTNRQTGELF

D gene: TRBD1
J gene: TRBJ1-3
clone size: NA
V gene: TRBV30
CDR3 protein: ALDRGEFGNTIY

D gene: NA
J gene: TRBJ2-1
clone size: NA
V gene: TRBV7-2
CDR3 protein: ASSLGVGEF

D gene: NA
J gene: TRBJ2-1
clone size: NA
V gene: TRBV12-3/TRBV12-4
CDR3 protein: ASSFGQLMDEQF

D gene: NA
J gene: TRBJ2-5
clone size: few
V gene: TRBV12-3/TRBV12-4
CDR3 protein: ASSLGGLETQY

D gene: NA
J gene: TRBJ1-5
clone size: NA
V gene: TRBV20-1
CDR3 protein: SAGDTNQPQH

D gene: NA
J gene: TRBJ1-2
clone size: NA
V gene: TRBV30
CDR3 protein: ARTGQGRYGYT

D gene: TRBD1
J gene: TRBJ2-7
clone size: once
V gene: TRBV19
CDR3 protein: ASRPGTGLYEQY

D gene: NA
J gene: TRBJ2-5
clone size: NA
V gene: TRBV15
CDR3 protein: ATSGRGQETQY

D gene: NA
J gene: TRBJ1-1
clone size: NA
V gene: TRBV10-3
CDR3 protein: AISEEGTSAEAF

D gene: NA
J gene: TRBJ2-3
clone size: NA
V gene: TRBV15
CDR3 protein: ATSSGGPKATDTQY

D gene: NA
J gene: TRBJ2-7
clone size: few
V gene: TRBV30
CDR3 protein: ACHPRDEQY

D gene: TRBD2
J gene: TRBJ2-1
clone size: NA
V gene: TRBV5-1
CDR3 protein: ASSSGGPHNEQF

D gene: TRBD2
J gene: TRBJ2-2
clone size: NA
V gene: TRBV6-2/TRBV6-3
CDR3 protein: ASSYSTSGGLNTGELF

D gene: TRBD1
J gene: TRBJ2-5
clone size: NA
V gene: TRBV5-1
CDR3 protein: ASSLSDRGSGETQY

D gene: TRBD2
J gene: TRBJ2-5
clone size: NA
V gene: TRBV20-1
CDR3 protein: SARPGLAAPLGVETQY

D gene: NA
J gene: TRBJ2-1
clone size: NA
V gene: TRBV5-1
CDR3 protein: ASSLEASGGKVEF

D gene: TRBD2
J gene: TRBJ2-7
clone size: NA
V gene: TRBV2
CDR3 protein: ASRGLGGAGYEQY

D gene: NA
J gene: TRBJ2-7
clone size: NA
V gene: TRBV29-1
CDR3 protein: SVVGGSSYEQY

D gene: NA
J gene: TRBJ1-2
clone size: NA
V gene: TRBV12-3/TRBV12-4
CDR3 protein: ASSSHGTYGYT

D gene: NA
J gene: TRBJ2-2
clone size: NA
V gene: TRBV7-9
CDR3 protein: ANTQKGKASKNTGELF

D gene: TRBD2
J gene: TRBJ2-1
clone size: once
V gene: TRBV4-1
CDR3 protein: ASSRGGLAGFYNEQF

D gene: TRBD1
J gene: TRBJ1-4
clone size: NA
V gene: TRBV7-9
CDR3 protein: ASSKPGQLNEKLF

D gene: NA
J gene: TRBJ2-7
clone size: NA
V gene: TRBV30
CDR3 protein: AWQTGTPYEQY

D gene: NA
J gene: TRBJ2-3
clone size: once
V gene: TRBV27
CDR3 protein: ASEGGTQY

D gene: TRBD2
J gene: TRBJ2-1
clone size: NA
V gene: TRBV18
CDR3 protein: ASSPPLAGGGDEQF

D gene: NA
J gene: TRBJ1-1
clone size: NA
V gene: TRBV28
CDR3 protein: ATIRADTEAF

D gene: NA
J gene: TRBJ2-5
clone size: once
V gene: TRBV5-4
CDR3 protein: ASSLEGGGETQY